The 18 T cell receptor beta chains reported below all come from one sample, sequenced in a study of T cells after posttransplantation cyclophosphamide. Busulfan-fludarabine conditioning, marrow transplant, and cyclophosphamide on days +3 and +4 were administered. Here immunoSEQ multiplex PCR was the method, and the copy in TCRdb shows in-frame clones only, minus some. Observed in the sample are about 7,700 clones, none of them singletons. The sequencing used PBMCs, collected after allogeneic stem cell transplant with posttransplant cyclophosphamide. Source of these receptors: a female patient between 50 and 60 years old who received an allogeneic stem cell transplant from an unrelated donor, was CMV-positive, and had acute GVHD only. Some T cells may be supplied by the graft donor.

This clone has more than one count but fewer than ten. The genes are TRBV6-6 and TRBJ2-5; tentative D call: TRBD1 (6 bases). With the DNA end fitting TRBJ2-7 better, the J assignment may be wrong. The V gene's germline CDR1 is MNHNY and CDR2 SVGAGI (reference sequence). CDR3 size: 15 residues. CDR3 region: CASSYSWQGRYEQYF. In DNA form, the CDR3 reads TGTGCCAGCAGTTACTCATGGCAGGGGAGATACGAGCAGTACTTC.

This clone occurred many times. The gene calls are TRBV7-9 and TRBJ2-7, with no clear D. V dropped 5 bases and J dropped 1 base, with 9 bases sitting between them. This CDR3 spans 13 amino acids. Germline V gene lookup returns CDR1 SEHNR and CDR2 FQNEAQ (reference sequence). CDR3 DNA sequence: TGTGCCAGCAGCCCTGACACGTCCTACGAGCAGTACTTC. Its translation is CASSPDTSYEQYF.

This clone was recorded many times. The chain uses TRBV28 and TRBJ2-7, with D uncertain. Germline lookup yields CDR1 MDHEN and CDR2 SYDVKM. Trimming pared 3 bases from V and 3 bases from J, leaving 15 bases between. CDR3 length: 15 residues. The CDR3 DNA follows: TGTGCCAGCAGTTTCGGAGCCCAGACCTACTACGAGCAGTACTTC. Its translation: CASSFGAQTYYEQYF. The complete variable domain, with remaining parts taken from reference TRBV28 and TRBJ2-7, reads DVKVTQSSRYLVKRTGEKVFLECVQDMDHENMFWYRQDPGLGLRLIYFSYDVKMKEKGDIPEGYSVSREKKERFSLILESASTNQTSMYLCASSFGAQTYYEQYFGPGTRLTVT.

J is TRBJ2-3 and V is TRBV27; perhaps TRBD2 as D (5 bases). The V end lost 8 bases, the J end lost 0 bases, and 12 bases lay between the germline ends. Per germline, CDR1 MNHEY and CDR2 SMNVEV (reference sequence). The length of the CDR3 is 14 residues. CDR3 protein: CASGPPGSTDTQYF. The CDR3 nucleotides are TGTGCCAGCGGACCCCCGGGGAGCACAGATACGCAGTATTTT.

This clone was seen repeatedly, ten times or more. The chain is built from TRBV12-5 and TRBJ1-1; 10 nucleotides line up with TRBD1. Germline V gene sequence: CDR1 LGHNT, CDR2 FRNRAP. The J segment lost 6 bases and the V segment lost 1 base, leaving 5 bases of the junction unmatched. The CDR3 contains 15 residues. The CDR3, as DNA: TGTGCTAGTGGTTTGGCCCGACAGGGGGCCCCTGAAGCTTTCTTT. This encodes CASGLARQGAPEAFF.

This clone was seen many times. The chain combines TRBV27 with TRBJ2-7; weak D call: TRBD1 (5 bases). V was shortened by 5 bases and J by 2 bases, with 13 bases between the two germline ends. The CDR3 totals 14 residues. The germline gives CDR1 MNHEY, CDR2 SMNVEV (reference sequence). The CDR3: CASSPPDKTYEQYF. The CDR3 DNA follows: TGTGCCAGCAGTCCCCCGGACAAAACCTACGAGCAGTACTTC.

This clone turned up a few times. The CDR3 sequence: CASSITSGGSTGELFF. DNA of the CDR3: TGTGCCAGCAGCATTACTAGCGGGGGGAGCACCGGGGAGCTGTTTTTT. V and J are TRBV7-2 and TRBJ2-2, with TRBD2 matching 12 bases. The CDR3 covers 16 residues. J gave up 4 bases and V 5 bases, and 5 bases lay outside the gene matches. The germline CDR1 and CDR2 sequences are SGHTA and FQGNSA.

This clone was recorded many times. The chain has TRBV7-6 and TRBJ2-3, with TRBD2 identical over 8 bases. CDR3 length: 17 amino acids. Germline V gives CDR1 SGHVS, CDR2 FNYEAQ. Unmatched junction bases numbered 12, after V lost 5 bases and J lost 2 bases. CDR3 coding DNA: TGTGCCAGCAGCCTCCCCCGGCTAGCGGGTGACACAGATACGCAGTATTTT. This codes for CASSLPRLAGDTDTQYF.

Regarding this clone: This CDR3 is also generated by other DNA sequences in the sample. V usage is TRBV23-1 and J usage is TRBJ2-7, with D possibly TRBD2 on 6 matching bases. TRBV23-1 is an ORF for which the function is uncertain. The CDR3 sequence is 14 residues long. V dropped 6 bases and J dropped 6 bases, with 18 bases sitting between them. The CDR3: CASSPPVGGGEQYF. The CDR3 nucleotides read TGCGCCAGCAGCCCCCCAGTGGGGGGTGGCGAGCAGTACTTC.

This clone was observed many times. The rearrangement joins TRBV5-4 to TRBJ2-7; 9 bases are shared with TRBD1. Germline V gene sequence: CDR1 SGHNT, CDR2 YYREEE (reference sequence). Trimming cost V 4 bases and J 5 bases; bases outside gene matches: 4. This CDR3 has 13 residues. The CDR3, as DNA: TGTGCCAGCAGCCCGGACAGGGGCAACGAGCAGTACTTC. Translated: CASSPDRGNEQYF.

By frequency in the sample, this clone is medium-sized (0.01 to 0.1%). The CDR3 region is CASRTQGFGTEAFF. The CDR3 DNA reads TGCGCCAGCAGGACTCAGGGTTTTGGCACTGAAGCTTTCTTT. V is TRBV4-1 and J is TRBJ1-1, with D possibly TRBD1 on 5 matching bases. Per germline, CDR1 MGHRA and CDR2 YSYEKL. The CDR3 length is 14 residues. Trimming took off 6 bases at V and 4 bases at J, with 15 bases between the two ends.

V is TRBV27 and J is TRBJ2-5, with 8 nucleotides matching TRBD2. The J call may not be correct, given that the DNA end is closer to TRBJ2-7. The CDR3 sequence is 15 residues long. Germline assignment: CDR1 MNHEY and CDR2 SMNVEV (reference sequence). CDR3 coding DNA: TGTGCCAGCAGTTTTTCAGGACTAGCTTTCTCCGAGCAGTACTTC. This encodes CASSFSGLAFSEQYF.

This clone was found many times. The CDR3 here is CASSPGTSGHNEQFF. CDR3 in DNA: TGCGCCAGCAGCCCTGGGACTAGCGGTCACAATGAGCAGTTCTTC. The chain has TRBV4-1 and TRBJ2-1; 11 bases match TRBD2. Unmatched junction bases numbered 4, after V lost 4 bases and J lost 5 bases. CDR1 and CDR2 (germline): MGHRA, YSYEKL. The CDR3 extends over 15 amino acids.

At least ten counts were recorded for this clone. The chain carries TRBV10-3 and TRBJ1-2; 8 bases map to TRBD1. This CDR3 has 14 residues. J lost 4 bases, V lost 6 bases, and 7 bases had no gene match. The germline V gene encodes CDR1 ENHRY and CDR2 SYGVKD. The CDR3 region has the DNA TGTGCCATCAGCAGTACAGGGGGTTTCTATGGCTACACCTTC. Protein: CAISSTGGFYGYTF.

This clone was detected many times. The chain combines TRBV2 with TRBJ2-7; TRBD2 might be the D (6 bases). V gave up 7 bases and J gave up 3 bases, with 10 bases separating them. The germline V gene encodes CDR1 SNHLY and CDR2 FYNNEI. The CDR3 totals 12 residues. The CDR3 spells CASIAGIYEQYF. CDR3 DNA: TGTGCCAGCATTGCGGGGATCTACGAGCAGTACTTC.

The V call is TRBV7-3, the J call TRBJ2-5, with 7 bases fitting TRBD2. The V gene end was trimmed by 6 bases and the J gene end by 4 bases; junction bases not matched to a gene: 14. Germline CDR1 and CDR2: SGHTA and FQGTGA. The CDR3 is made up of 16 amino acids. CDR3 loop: CASRSSGKAGPETQYF. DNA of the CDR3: TGTGCCAGCAGGTCAAGCGGGAAGGCCGGTCCAGAGACCCAGTACTTC. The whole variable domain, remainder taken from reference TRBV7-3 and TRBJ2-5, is GAGVSQTPSNKVTEKGKYVELRCDPISGHTALYWYRQSLGQGPEFLIYFQGTGAADDSGLPNDRFFAVRPEGSVSTLKIQRTERGDSAVYLCASRSSGKAGPETQYFGPGTRLLVL.

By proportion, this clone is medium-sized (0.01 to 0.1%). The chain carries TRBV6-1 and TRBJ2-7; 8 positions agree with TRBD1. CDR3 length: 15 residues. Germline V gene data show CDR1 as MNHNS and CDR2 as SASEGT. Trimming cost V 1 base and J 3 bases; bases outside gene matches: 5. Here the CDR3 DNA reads TGTGCCAGCAGTGAAGGACAGGGGACCATCTACGAGCAGTACTTC. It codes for CASSEGQGTIYEQYF.

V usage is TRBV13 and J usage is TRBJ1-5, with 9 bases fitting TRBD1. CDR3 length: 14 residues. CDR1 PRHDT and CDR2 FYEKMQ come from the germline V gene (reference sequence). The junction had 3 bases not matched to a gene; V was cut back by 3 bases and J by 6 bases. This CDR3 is CASSFGTGSQPQHF. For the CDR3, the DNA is TGTGCCAGCAGCTTCGGGACAGGGTCTCAGCCCCAGCATTTT.